A single sample is the source of the 31 T cell receptor beta chains below, sequenced in a study of cytomegalovirus exposure and HLA in healthy donors. 13 Jbeta primers and 60 Vbeta primers were used for the PCR. Sequenced by immunoSEQ multiplex PCR; TCRdb stores in-frame clones only, minus some. The sample holds about 200,000 clones; around 85% are singletons and the top ten take around 1.7%. Sequenced: PBMCs. These receptors were taken from a man aged 45-60 years in good health and CMV-seronegative.

J is TRBJ2-4 and V is TRBV27; D gene unclear. V was trimmed by 3 bases and J by 4 bases, leaving 16 bases between them. This CDR3 has 16 residues. From germline, CDR1 is MNHEY and CDR2 SMNVEV (reference sequence). CDR3 residues: CASSFSSGVLKNIQYF. CDR3 sequence (DNA): TGTGCCAGCAGTTTTTCATCGGGTGTTCTAAAAAACATTCAGTACTTC.

The rearrangement joins TRBV27 to TRBJ2-7; TRBD1 might be the D (5 bases). Germline V lookup: CDR1 MNHEY, CDR2 SMNVEV (reference sequence). This CDR3 spans 13 amino acids. Trimming shortened V by 4 bases and J by 4 bases, and 11 bases separated the two germline ends. The CDR3 protein is CASSWGPMYEQYF. The CDR3, as DNA: TGTGCCAGCAGTTGGGGCCCTATGTACGAGCAGTACTTC.

This chain links TRBV7-8 with TRBJ2-4; D gene ambiguous. The germline CDR1 and CDR2 sequences are SGHVS and FQNEAQ. V dropped 4 bases and J dropped 11 bases, with 12 bases sitting between them. This CDR3 comprises 12 residues. In DNA form, the CDR3 reads TGTGCCAGCAGCTCCGACGGGTACTTTCAGTACTTC. Translated, it gives CASSSDGYFQYF.

CDR3: CASSSMDTNNQPQHF. The CDR3 DNA reads TGTGCCAGCAGTTCAATGGACACGAACAATCAGCCCCAGCATTTT. The V gene is TRBV28, the J gene TRBJ1-5; weak D call: TRBD1 (5 bases). The CDR3 length is 15 residues. Trimming took off 4 bases at V and 3 bases at J, with 13 bases between the two ends. Germline CDR1 reads MDHEN; CDR2 reads SYDVKM.

The chain has TRBV12-5 and TRBJ2-5; 7 nucleotides line up with TRBD2. V was clipped by 2 bases and J by 2 bases; unmatched bases: 5. Germline V CDR1 and CDR2: LGHNT, FRNRAP. The CDR3 length is 15 residues. CDR3 in amino acids: CASGLWASGQETQYF. The DNA for the CDR3 is TGTGCTAGTGGTTTGTGGGCTAGCGGACAAGAGACCCAGTACTTC. The entire variable domain, with the rest obtained from reference TRBV12-5 and TRBJ2-5, is as follows: DARVTQTPRHKVTEMGQEVTMRCQPILGHNTVFWYRQTMMQGLELLAYFRNRAPLDDSGMPKDRFSAEMPDATLATLKIQPSEPRDSAVYFCASGLWASGQETQYFGPGTRLLVL.

This clone has only one observation. The chain recombines TRBV19 with TRBJ1-5, with TRBD1 as a possible D gene (6 bases). Per the germline V gene, CDR1 is LNHDA and CDR2 is SQIVND (reference sequence). The CDR3 length is 14 residues. V lost 3 bases and J 4 bases, leaving 10 bases between the germline ends. The CDR3 coding sequence is TGTGCCAGTAGTATTAAGGGGGGGAATCAGCCCCAGCATTTT. Residues: CASSIKGGNQPQHF.

The chain has TRBV14 and TRBJ2-1; 9 positions agree with TRBD2. This CDR3 is built from 13 residues. The V segment lost 1 base and the J segment 14 bases; nucleotides outside the gene matches: 6. Germline CDR1 SGHDN, CDR2 FVKESK. The CDR3 sequence is CASSQAVAGAKFF. The CDR3 DNA follows: TGTGCCAGCAGCCAAGCAGTAGCGGGAGCTAAGTTCTTC.

V is TRBV5-6 and J is TRBJ2-2, with 7 nucleotides matching TRBD2. This CDR3 spans 15 amino acids. Germline loops: CDR1 SGHDT, CDR2 YYEEEE. The ends lost 2 bases at V and 3 bases at J; junction bases unmatched: 4. CDR3 nucleotides: TGTGCCAGCAGCTTTAGCGGGCGTCACACCGGGGAGCTGTTTTTT. This sequence encodes CASSFSGRHTGELFF.

For the CDR3, the DNA is TGTGCCAGTAGTATCCAGGATGGGGGGGAGCAGTACTTC. Translation: CASSIQDGGEQYF. The chain combines TRBV19 with TRBJ2-7; D possibly corresponds to TRBD2 (6 bases). V was trimmed by 3 bases and J by 7 bases, leaving 13 bases between them. The CDR3 runs 13 residues. Germline CDR1 is LNHDA and CDR2 is SQIVND (reference sequence).

The J gene is TRBJ2-7, the V gene TRBV28, with TRBD2 matching 7 bases. The germline gives CDR1 MDHEN, CDR2 SYDVKM. Unmatched junction bases numbered 5, after V lost 3 bases and J lost 3 bases. The CDR3 runs 14 residues. CDR3: CASSLWRENYEQYF. In DNA, the CDR3 is TGTGCCAGCAGTTTGTGGCGGGAGAACTACGAGCAGTACTTC.

This clone was seen a single time. This rearrangement joins TRBV25-1 to TRBJ2-5, with D possibly TRBD1 on 5 matching bases. The V gene's germline CDR1 is MGHDK and CDR2 SYGVNS. This CDR3 region has 13 residues. The ends were cut back, 8 bases at V and 0 bases at J, with 10 bases in the middle. DNA of the CDR3: TGTGCCAGCGAAACCAGGGACCAAGAGACCCAGTACTTC. Protein sequence: CASETRDQETQYF.

The table lists this clone with a count of one. The gene calls are TRBV9 and TRBJ2-2; D not certain. V lost 4 bases to trimming and J lost 3 bases, with 16 bases between them. Germline V gene lookup returns CDR1 SGDLS and CDR2 YYNGEE. CDR3 length: 16 residues. The CDR3 sequence: CASSLLSSGYTGELFF. CDR3 coding DNA: TGTGCCAGCAGCCTCCTTTCCTCAGGATACACCGGGGAGCTGTTTTTT.

CDR3 in amino acids: CASGGLAGDEQFF. CDR3 in DNA: TGTGCCAGCGGAGGACTAGCGGGAGACGAGCAGTTCTTC. The gene calls are TRBV2 and TRBJ2-1; 13 bases are a match to TRBD2. V trimming: 8 bases; J trimming: 10 bases; junction bases outside the gene matches: 5. The CDR3 consists of 13 residues. Germline V gives CDR1 SNHLY, CDR2 FYNNEI.

This clone was seen only a few times. The rearrangement uses TRBV30 and TRBJ2-7, with 7 bases fitting TRBD2. There are 15 residues in the CDR3. V was pared by 0 bases and J by 0 bases, with 5 bases of the junction left unmatched. Looked up from germline, CDR1 is GTSNPN and CDR2 is SVGIG (reference sequence). This CDR3 reads CAWSVGGSSSYEQYF. The CDR3 DNA sequence: TGTGCCTGGAGTGTAGGCGGGAGTAGCTCCTACGAGCAGTACTTC.

This sequence joins TRBV9 and TRBJ2-2, with TRBD2 matching over 8 bases. Trimming cost V 2 bases and J 0 bases; bases outside gene matches: 0. This CDR3 spans 15 amino acids. CDR1 and CDR2 (germline): SGDLS, YYNGEE. The DNA of the CDR3 is TGTGCCAGCAGCGTTAGCGGGGCGAACACCGGGGAGCTGTTTTTT. It codes for CASSVSGANTGELFF.

This rearrangement joins TRBV28 to TRBJ2-1, with a possible D match to TRBD2 (5 bases). The germline V gene has CDR1 MDHEN and CDR2 SYDVKM. V was clipped by 1 base and J by 8 bases, with 6 bases between them. The CDR3 runs to 12 residues. The CDR3 sequence is CASSLLRDEQFF. The CDR3 region has the DNA TGTGCCAGCAGTTTATTGAGGGATGAGCAGTTCTTC. The whole variable domain, filled in from reference TRBV28 and TRBJ2-1, reads DVKVTQSSRYLVKRTGEKVFLECVQDMDHENMFWYRQDPGLGLRLIYFSYDVKMKEKGDIPEGYSVSREKKERFSLILESASTNQTSMYLCASSLLRDEQFFGPGTRLTVL.

The V call is TRBV29-1, the J call TRBJ2-7, with 12 bases aligning to TRBD2. The CDR3 spans 13 residues. CDR1 is SQVTM, CDR2 ANQGSEA, per germline. The J segment lost 4 bases and the V segment lost 6 bases, leaving 4 bases of the junction unmatched. CDR3 sequence (DNA): TGCAGCGTCGCTAGCGGGAGGGAATACGAGCAGTACTTC. This sequence encodes CSVASGREYEQYF.

With respect to this clone: The same CDR3 arises from other DNA sequences in this sample as well. The gene calls are TRBV5-1 and TRBJ1-4; TRBD1 might be the D (5 bases). Between the trimmed V and J ends, which lost 4 bases and 1 base, there was a span of 8 bases. Germline-derived CDR1 and CDR2 are SGHRS and YFSETQ. The CDR3 spans 14 residues. CDR3 sequence (DNA): TGCGCCAGCAGCGGGCAGGGAACTAATGAAAAACTGTTTTTT. Residues: CASSGQGTNEKLFF. The full variable domain, in which reference TRBV5-1 and TRBJ1-4 provide the parts outside the CDR3, is KAGVTQTPRYLIKTRGQQVTLSCSPISGHRSVSWYQQTPGQGLQFLFEYFSETQRNKGNFPGRFSGRQFSNSRSEMNVSTLELGDSALYLCASSGQGTNEKLFFGSGTQLSVL.

The chain is built from TRBV6-6 and TRBJ1-5, with a possible D match to TRBD1 (6 bases). V lost 6 bases and J lost 1, with 13 bases in between. Germline V gene sequence: CDR1 MNHNY, CDR2 SVGAGI (reference sequence). CDR3 length equals 15 residues. The DNA of the CDR3 is TGTGCCAGCAGGAGACAGGTAGCAAGCAATCAGCCCCAGCATTTT. Amino acids: CASRRQVASNQPQHF.

V is TRBV5-1 and J is TRBJ2-2, with 8 bases matching TRBD1. The CDR3 loop spans 16 amino acids. Germline trimming cut 1 base from V and 3 bases from J; bases unmatched to any gene: 5. Per the germline V gene, CDR1 is SGHRS and CDR2 is YFSETQ. CDR3 DNA sequence: TGCGCCAGCAGCTTGTTAGGACAGGGAGACACCGGGGAGCTGTTTTTT. Amino acid sequence: CASSLLGQGDTGELFF. The full variable domain, in which reference TRBV5-1 and TRBJ2-2 provide the parts outside the CDR3, is KAGVTQTPRYLIKTRGQQVTLSCSPISGHRSVSWYQQTPGQGLQFLFEYFSETQRNKGNFPGRFSGRQFSNSRSEMNVSTLELGDSALYLCASSLLGQGDTGELFFGEGSRLTVL.

With regard to this clone: The sample has other DNA sequences that encode this CDR3 too. This chain uses TRBV5-8 with TRBJ2-3; TRBD1 matches 9 bases. This CDR3 has 15 residues. Germline CDR1 reads SGHTS; CDR2 reads YDEGEE. With V trimmed by 2 bases and J by 1 base, 2 bases remained unmatched. DNA of the CDR3: TGTGCCAGCAGCTTCGGACAGGGGCGCACAGATACGCAGTATTTT. It is translated as CASSFGQGRTDTQYF. The variable domain in full, with the rest retrieved from reference TRBV5-8 and TRBJ2-3, is EAGVTQSPTHLIKTRGQQATLRCSPISGHTSVYWYQQALGLGLQFLLWYDEGEERNRGNFPPRFSGRQFPNYSSELNVNALELEDSALYLCASSFGQGRTDTQYFGPGTRLTVL.

The chain uses TRBV6-5 and TRBJ2-3, with a tentative D call TRBD2 (5 bases). The length of the CDR3 is 14 residues. Deletions cut 5 bases from V and 0 bases from J, with 9 bases between. The germline V gene encodes CDR1 MNHEY and CDR2 SVGAGI. Here the CDR3 reads CASSPRTSTDTQYF. The CDR3 DNA follows: TGTGCCAGCAGTCCGCGGACTAGCACAGATACGCAGTATTTT.

This clone was observed a few times. This sequence joins TRBV5-1 and TRBJ2-5; D is perhaps TRBD1 (8 bases). V was clipped by 3 bases and J by 0 bases, with 21 bases between them. In germline, CDR1 is SGHRS, CDR2 YFSETQ. This CDR3 contains 18 residues. The CDR3 loop reads CASSSGRGDRRYQETQYF. CDR3 nucleotide sequence: TGCGCCAGCAGCTCCGGACGGGGGGACAGGCGGTACCAAGAGACCCAGTACTTC.

The chain couples TRBV5-1 to TRBJ2-1; 10 bases match TRBD2. Germline values: CDR1 SGHRS, CDR2 YFSETQ. The CDR3 runs 16 residues. With 3 bases clipped from V and 7 bases from J, the junction kept 10 bases outside the gene matches. The CDR3 sequence is CASSSPSGRAGNEQFF. CDR3 coding DNA: TGCGCCAGCAGCTCCCCAAGCGGGAGGGCCGGTAATGAGCAGTTCTTC. Variable domain in full (rest from reference TRBV5-1 and TRBJ2-1): KAGVTQTPRYLIKTRGQQVTLSCSPISGHRSVSWYQQTPGQGLQFLFEYFSETQRNKGNFPGRFSGRQFSNSRSEMNVSTLELGDSALYLCASSSPSGRAGNEQFFGPGTRLTVL.

The chain couples TRBV6-1 to TRBJ2-1; TRBD1 aligns across 11 bases. The length of the CDR3 is 15 residues. Looked up from germline, CDR1 is MNHNS and CDR2 is SASEGT. With 4 bases clipped from V and 3 bases from J, the junction kept 2 bases outside the gene matches. CDR3 sequence (DNA): TGTGCCAGCAGTGGGGGACAGGGGGTCTACAATGAGCAGTTCTTC. Translated, it gives CASSGGQGVYNEQFF.

This clone was counted only a few times. The V and J genes are TRBV4-1 and TRBJ2-2; tentatively, D is TRBD2 (5 bases). V was cut by 1 base and J by 0 bases, with 18 bases left in between. The CDR3 extends over 19 amino acids. CDR1 MGHRA and CDR2 YSYEKL come from the germline V gene. The CDR3 region is CASSQGSQLWTSNTGELFF. DNA of the CDR3: TGCGCCAGCAGCCAAGGATCTCAGTTGTGGACTTCGAACACCGGGGAGCTGTTTTTT.

The DNA of the CDR3 is TGCGCCAGCAGTGAGTGGGCTAGCGGGAAAGAGTTCTTC. As protein: CASSEWASGKEFF. The gene calls are TRBV10-1 and TRBJ2-1, with 9 nucleotides matching TRBD2. CDR1 is WNHNN and CDR2 is SYGVQD in the germline V gene (reference sequence). The CDR3 contains 13 residues. V was clipped by 1 base and J by 14 bases; unmatched bases: 6.

The rearrangement joins TRBV6-5 to TRBJ1-2; D not resolved. Per the germline V gene, CDR1 is MNHEY and CDR2 is SVGAGI. V lost 0 bases to trimming and J lost 0 bases, with 11 bases between them. The CDR3 is 16 residues long. The CDR3 here is CASSYSPVGANYGYTF. The CDR3 region has the DNA TGTGCCAGCAGTTACTCACCCGTCGGGGCTAACTATGGCTACACCTTC.

The CDR3 sequence: CASSTGQQETQYF. The CDR3 DNA follows: TGCGCCAGCAGCACCGGACAGCAAGAGACCCAGTACTTC. V is TRBV5-1 and J is TRBJ2-5; D possibly corresponds to TRBD1 (6 bases). The CDR3 extends over 13 amino acids. Trimming removed 4 bases from V and 2 bases from J, with 9 bases in between. CDR1 is SGHRS, CDR2 YFSETQ, per germline.

The chain uses TRBV19 and TRBJ2-2; weak D call: TRBD2 (6 bases). V was shortened by 1 base and J by 1 base, with 7 bases between the two germline ends. Per the germline V gene, CDR1 is LNHDA and CDR2 is SQIVND (reference sequence). The length of the CDR3 is 15 residues. The CDR3 DNA follows: TGTGCCAGTAGTATAGGACTAGTGAACACCGGGGAGCTGTTTTTT. Protein: CASSIGLVNTGELFF. Based on the CDR3 plus reference TRBV19 and TRBJ2-2, the full variable domain is DGGITQSPKYLFRKEGQNVTLSCEQNLNHDAMYWYRQDPGQGLRLIYYSQIVNDFQKGDIAEGYSVSREKKESFPLTVTSAQKNPTAFYLCASSIGLVNTGELFFGEGSRLTVL.

This chain uses TRBV6-4 with TRBJ2-3; 9 nucleotides line up with TRBD2. The CDR3 is 15 residues long. Looked up from germline, CDR1 is MRHNA and CDR2 is SNTAGT. After removal of 4 bases from V and 7 bases from J, the junction contained 9 bases not matched to a gene. CDR3 in amino acids: CASSVIAGEIHTQYF. The DNA of the CDR3 is TGTGCCAGCAGTGTAATAGCGGGAGAGATTCATACGCAGTATTTT.